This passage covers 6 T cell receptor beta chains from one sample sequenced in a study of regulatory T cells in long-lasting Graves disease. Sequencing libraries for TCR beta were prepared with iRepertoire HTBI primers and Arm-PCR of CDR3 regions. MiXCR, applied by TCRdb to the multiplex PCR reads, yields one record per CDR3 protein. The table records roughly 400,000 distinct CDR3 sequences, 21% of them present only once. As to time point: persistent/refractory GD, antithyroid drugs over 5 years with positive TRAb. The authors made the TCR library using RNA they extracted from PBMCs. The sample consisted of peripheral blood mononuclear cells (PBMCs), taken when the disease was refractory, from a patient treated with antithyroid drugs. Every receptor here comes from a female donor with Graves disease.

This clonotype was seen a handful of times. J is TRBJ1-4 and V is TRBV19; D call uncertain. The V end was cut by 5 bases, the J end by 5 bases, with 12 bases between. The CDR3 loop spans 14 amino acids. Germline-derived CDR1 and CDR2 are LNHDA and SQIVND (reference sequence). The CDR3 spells CASSYEGGNEKLFF. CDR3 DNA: TGTGCCAGTAGTTACGAGGGCGGGAATGAAAAACTGTTTTTT.

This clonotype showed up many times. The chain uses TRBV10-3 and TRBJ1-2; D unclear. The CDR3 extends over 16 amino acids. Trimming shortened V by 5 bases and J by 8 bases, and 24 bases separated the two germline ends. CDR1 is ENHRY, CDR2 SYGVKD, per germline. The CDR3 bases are TGTGCCATCAGTAAGGCAGATGGAACCCAGAGAGAAGGCTACACCTTC. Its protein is CAISKADGTQREGYTF.

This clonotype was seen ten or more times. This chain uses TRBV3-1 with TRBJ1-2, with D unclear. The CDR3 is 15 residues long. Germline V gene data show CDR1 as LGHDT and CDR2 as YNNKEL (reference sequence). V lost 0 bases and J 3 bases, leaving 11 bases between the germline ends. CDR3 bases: TGTGCCAGCAGCCAAGATCTCGGAGGAGACTATGGCTACACCTTC. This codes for CASSQDLGGDYGYTF. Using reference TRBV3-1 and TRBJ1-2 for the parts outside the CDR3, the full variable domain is DTAVSQTPKYLVTQMGNDKSIKCEQNLGHDTMYWYKQDSKKFLKIMFSYNNKELIINETVPNRFSPKSPDKAHLNLHINSLELGDSAVYFCASSQDLGGDYGYTFGSGTRLTVV.

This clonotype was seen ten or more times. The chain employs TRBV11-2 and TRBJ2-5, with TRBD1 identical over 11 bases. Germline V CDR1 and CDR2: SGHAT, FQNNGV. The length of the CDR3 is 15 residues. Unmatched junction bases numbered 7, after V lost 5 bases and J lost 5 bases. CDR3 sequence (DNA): TGTGCCAGCAGCGGCCAGGGACAGGGGGTTGAGACCCAGTACTTC. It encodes CASSGQGQGVETQYF.

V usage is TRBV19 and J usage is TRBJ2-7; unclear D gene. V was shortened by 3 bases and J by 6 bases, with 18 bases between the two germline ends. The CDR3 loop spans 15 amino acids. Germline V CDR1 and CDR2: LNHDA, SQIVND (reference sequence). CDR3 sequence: CASSMHLDRVVEQYF. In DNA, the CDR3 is TGTGCCAGTAGTATGCATCTCGACCGGGTTGTCGAGCAGTACTTC.

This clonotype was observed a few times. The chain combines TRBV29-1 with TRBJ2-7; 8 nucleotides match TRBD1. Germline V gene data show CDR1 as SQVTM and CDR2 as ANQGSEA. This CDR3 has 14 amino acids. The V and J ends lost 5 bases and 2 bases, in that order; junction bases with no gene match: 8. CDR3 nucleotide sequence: TGCAGCGTTAGCTTCGGGACAGGTGCCTACGAGCAGTACTTC. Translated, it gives CSVSFGTGAYEQYF.